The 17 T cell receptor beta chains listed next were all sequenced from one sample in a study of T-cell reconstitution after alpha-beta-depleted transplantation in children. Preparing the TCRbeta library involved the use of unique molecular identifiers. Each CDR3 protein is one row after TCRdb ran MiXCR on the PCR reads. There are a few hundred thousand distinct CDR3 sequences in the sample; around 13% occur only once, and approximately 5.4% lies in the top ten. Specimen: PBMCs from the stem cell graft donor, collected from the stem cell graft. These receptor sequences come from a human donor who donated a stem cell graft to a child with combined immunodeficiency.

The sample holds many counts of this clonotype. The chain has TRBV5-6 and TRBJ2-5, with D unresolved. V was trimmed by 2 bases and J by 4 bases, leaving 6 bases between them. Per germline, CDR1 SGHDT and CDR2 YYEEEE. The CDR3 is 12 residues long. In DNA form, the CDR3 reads TGTGCCAGCAGCTTTGTAGGAGAGACCCAGTACTTC. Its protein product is CASSFVGETQYF.

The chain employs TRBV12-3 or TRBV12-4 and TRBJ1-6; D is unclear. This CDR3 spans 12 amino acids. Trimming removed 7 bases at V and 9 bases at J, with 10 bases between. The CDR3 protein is CASTRDGSPLHF. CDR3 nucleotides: TGTGCCAGCACCCGTGACGGTTCACCCCTCCACTTT.

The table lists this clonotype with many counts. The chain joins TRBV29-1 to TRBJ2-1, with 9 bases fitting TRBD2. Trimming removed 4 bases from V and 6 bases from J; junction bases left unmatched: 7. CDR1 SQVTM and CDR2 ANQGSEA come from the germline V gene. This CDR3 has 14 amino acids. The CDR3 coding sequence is TGCAGCGTTGCAAGAGCGGGAGGCTCCAATGAGCAGTTCTTC. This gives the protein CSVARAGGSNEQFF.

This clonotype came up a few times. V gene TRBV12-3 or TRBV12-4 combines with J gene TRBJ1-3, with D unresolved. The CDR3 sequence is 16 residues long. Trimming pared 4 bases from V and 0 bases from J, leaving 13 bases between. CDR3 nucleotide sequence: TGTGCCAGCAGTTGGGAGGGCCCGAACTCTGGAAACACCATATATTTT. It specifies CASSWEGPNSGNTIYF.

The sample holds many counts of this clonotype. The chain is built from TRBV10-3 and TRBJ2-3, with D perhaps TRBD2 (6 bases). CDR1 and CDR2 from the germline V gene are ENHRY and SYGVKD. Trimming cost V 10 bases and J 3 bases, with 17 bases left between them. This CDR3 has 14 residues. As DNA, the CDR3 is TGTGCCACCAGGGAGGTCCCGGGAACAGATACGCAGTATTTT. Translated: CATREVPGTDTQYF.

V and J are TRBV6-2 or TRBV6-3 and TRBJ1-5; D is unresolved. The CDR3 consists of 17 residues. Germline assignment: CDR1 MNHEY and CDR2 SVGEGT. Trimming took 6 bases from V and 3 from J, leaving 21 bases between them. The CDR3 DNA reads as TGTGCCAGCAGGCCTGCTGTCTGGGTGGGGATCAATCAGCCCCAGCATTTT. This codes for CASRPAVWVGINQPQHF.

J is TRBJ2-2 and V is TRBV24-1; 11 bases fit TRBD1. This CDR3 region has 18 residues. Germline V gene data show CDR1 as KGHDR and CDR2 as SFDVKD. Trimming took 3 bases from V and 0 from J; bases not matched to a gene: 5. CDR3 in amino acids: CATSDQDRGLPNTGELFF. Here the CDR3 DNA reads TGTGCCACCAGTGATCAGGACAGGGGGCTCCCGAACACCGGGGAGCTGTTTTTT.

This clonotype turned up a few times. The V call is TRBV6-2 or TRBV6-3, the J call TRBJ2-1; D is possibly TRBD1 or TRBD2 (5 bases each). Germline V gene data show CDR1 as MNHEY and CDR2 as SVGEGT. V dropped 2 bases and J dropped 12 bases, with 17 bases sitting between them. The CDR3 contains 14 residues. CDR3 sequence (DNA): TGTGCCAGCAGTTACCGAGAGAGGGCAGGGTTGCAGTTCTTC. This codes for CASSYRERAGLQFF.

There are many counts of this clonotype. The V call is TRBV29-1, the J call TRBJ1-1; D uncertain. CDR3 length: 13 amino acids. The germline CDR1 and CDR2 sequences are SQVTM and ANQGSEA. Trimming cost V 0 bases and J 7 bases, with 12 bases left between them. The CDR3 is CSVEDLRHREAFF. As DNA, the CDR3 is TGCAGCGTTGAAGATCTTCGACATCGTGAAGCTTTCTTT.

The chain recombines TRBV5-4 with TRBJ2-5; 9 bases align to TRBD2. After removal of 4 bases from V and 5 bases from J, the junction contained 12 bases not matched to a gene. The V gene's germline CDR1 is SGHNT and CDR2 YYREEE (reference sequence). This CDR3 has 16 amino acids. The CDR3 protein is CASSTPGLAGKETQYF. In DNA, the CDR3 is TGTGCCAGCAGCACCCCGGGGCTAGCGGGAAAGGAGACCCAGTACTTC.

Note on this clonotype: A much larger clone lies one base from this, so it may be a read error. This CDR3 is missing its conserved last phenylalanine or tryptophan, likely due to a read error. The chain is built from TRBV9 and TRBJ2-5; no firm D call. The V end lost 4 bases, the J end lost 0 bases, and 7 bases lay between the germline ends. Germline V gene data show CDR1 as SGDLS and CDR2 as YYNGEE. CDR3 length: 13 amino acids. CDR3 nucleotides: TGTGCCAGCAGCTTCCGGGACCAAGAGACCCAGTACTAC. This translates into CASSFRDQETQYY.

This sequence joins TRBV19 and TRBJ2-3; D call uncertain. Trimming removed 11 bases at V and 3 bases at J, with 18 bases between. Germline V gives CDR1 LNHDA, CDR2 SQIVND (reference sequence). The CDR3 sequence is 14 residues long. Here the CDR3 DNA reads TGTGCCTCGTCGGCGGCGCCAAGGACAGATACGCAGTATTTT. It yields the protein CASSAAPRTDTQYF.

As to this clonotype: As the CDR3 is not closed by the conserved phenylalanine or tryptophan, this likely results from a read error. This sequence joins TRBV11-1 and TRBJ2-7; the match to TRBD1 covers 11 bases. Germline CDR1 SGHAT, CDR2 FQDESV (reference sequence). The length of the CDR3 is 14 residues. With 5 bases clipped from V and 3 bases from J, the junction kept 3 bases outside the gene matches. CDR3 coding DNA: TGTGCCAGCAGCCCAGGGACAGGGGGCTACGAGCAGTACTTG. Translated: CASSPGTGGYEQYL.

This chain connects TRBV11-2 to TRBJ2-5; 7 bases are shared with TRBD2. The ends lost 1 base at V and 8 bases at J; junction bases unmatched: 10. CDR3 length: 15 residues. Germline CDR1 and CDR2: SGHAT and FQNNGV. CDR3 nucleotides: TGTGCCAGCAGCTTAGTAGGCGGGAGCGGGATTACCCAGTACTTC. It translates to CASSLVGGSGITQYF. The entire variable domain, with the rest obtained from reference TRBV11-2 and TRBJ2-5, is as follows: EAGVAQSPRYKIIEKRQSVAFWCNPISGHATLYWYQQILGQGPKLLIQFQNNGVVDDSQLPKDRFSAERLKGVDSTLKIQPAKLEDSAVYLCASSLVGGSGITQYFGPGTRLLVL.

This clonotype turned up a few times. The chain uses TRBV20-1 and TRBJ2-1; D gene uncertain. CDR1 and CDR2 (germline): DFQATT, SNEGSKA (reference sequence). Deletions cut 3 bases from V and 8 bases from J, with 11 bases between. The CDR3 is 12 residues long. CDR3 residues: CSARGLPDEQFF. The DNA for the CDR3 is TGCAGTGCTAGGGGTCTCCCCGATGAGCAGTTCTTC.

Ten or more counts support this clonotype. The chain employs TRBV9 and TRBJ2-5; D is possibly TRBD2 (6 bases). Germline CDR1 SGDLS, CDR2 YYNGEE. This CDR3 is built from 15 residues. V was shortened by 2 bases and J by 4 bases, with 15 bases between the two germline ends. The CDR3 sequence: CASSVYEGAGETQYF. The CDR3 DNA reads TGTGCCAGCAGCGTTTACGAGGGAGCGGGAGAGACCCAGTACTTC.

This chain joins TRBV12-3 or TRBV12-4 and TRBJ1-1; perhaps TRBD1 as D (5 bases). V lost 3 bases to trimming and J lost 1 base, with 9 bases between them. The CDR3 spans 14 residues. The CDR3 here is CASSFVGTNTEAFF. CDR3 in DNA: TGTGCCAGCAGTTTTGTTGGGACGAACACTGAAGCTTTCTTT.